This TCR beta chain derives from a study of T cell responses to AZD1222 COVID-19 vaccine. General observations from the study: The span of vaccine-associated CD4 TCRs extended across spike, with dominance at 160-218 and 743-854. Unmutated variant regions are reportedly the target of nearly half of TCRs that are spike-specific. The sample set comprised mostly white British donors with more females, and clonal diversity was possibly underestimated. Repertoire sampling occurred only after the peak T cell response.

The CDR3 spans 15 residues. V lost 6 bases to trimming and J lost 5 bases; unmatched junction nucleotides: 7. Germline V CDR1 and CDR2: MDHEN, SYDVKM. As regards this clone: Its antigen is currently unknown.

Only in-frame clones appear in the TCRdb table, and some are missing; sequencing was by immunoSEQ multiplex PCR. The table lists 98,000 or so clones, approximately 93% of them singletons. This sequence originates from an adult in good health. The V gene is TRBV28, the J gene TRBJ1-6; 7 bases agree with TRBD1. Sequencing was performed on peripheral blood, taken on day 0 of AZD1222 vaccination. The CDR3 here is CASREGTAHNSPLHF. CDR3 sequence (DNA): TGTGCCAGCAGGGAAGGGACAGCACATAATTCACCCCTCCACTTT.